The present T cell receptor (beta chain) was sequenced within a study of shared T cell receptors in the human thymus. Trimming cost V 5 bases and J 5 bases, with 15 bases left between them. The CDR3 extends over 15 amino acids. Germline lookup yields CDR1 SGHVS and CDR2 FQNEAQ. This clone was picked up one time. Here immunoSEQ multiplex PCR was the method, and the copy in TCRdb shows in-frame clones only, minus some. The data contain hundreds of thousands of clones, over 75% of them singletons. This sample was shared with a second study, whose subject was human thymus T cells. That work adds: Resections that were taken during corrective heart surgery supplied the thymus tissue. V and J gene usage appeared biased in thymic and blood repertoires. Unrelated individuals had highly overlapping thymic repertoires, as reported in related research.

J is TRBJ2-2 and V is TRBV7-8, with D perhaps TRBD2 (6 bases). This clonotype was sampled from a boy under three years old with a congenital heart defect. Sample: thymocytes. The CDR3 nucleotides read TGTGCCAGCAGCGCAGGACTACTAGGGACCGGGGAGCTGTTTTTT. Protein product: CASSAGLLGTGELFF. Complete variable domain (other parts from reference TRBV7-8 and TRBJ2-2): GAGVSQSPRYKVAKRGQDVALRCDPISGHVSLFWYQQALGQGPEFLTYFQNEAQLDKSGLPSDRFFAERPEGSVSTLKIQRTQQEDSAVYLCASSAGLLGTGELFFGEGSRLTVL.